This T cell receptor beta chain comes out of a study of cytomegalovirus exposure and HLA in healthy donors. Turning to the study itself: The same platform was used for the 120 validation repertoires and the approximately 670 first-cohort repertoires, a later analysis reported.

Findings of the study overall: Listed as cytomegalovirus-associated were over 150 TCR beta chains.

Deletions cut 2 bases from V and 0 bases from J, with 7 bases between. CDR3 size: 14 residues. The V gene's germline CDR1 is MNHNY and CDR2 SVGAGI (reference sequence). Sequenced by immunoSEQ multiplex PCR; TCRdb stores in-frame clones only, minus some. This sample has 68,000 or so clones; 96% occur once, and the top ten carry under 2.5%. Regarding this clone: What it binds is not known.

From the approximately 120-subject validation cohort, which was separate from the roughly 630-subject first cohort, the donors were drawn. The specimen sequenced was PBMCs. This clonotype was obtained from a man aged 18 to 29 in good health and CMV-seronegative. The genes are TRBV6-6 and TRBJ1-1, with D possibly being TRBD1 (6 bases). CDR3 DNA: TGTGCCAGCAGTTACCCAGGGGTGAACACTGAAGCTTTCTTT. Translating gives CASSYPGVNTEAFF.